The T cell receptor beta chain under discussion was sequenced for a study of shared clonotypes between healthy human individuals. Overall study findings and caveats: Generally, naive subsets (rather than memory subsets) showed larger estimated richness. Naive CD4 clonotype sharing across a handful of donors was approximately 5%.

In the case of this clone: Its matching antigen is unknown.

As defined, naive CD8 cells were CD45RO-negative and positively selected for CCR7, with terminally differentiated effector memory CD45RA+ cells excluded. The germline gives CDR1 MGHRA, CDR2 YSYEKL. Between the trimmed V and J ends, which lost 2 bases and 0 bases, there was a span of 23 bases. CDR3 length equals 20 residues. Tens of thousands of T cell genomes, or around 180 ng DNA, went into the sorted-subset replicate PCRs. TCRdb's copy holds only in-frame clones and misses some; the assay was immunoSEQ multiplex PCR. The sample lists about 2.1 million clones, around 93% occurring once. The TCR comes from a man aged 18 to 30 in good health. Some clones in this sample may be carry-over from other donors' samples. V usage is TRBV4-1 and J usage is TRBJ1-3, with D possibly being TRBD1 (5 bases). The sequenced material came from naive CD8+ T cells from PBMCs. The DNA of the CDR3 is TGCGCCAGCAGCCAATTGTGGGAAGAACAACGGGGGAGCTCTGGAAACACCATATATTTT. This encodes CASSQLWEEQRGSSGNTIYF.